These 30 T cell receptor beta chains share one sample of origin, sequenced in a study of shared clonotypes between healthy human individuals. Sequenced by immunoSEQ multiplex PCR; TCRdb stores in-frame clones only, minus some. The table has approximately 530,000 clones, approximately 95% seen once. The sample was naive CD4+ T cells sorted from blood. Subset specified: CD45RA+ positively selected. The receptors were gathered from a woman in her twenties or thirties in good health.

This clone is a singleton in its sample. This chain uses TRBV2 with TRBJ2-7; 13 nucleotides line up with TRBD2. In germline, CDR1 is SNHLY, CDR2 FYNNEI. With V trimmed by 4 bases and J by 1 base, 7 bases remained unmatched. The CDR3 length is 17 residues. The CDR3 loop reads CASSVGLAGVVSYEQYF. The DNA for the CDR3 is TGTGCCAGCAGTGTAGGACTAGCGGGAGTAGTTTCCTACGAGCAGTACTTC.

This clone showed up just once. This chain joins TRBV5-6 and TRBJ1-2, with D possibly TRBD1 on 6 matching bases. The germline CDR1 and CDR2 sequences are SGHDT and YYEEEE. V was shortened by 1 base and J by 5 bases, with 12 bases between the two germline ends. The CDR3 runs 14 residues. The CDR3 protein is CASSLWGAWYGYTF. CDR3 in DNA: TGTGCCAGCAGCTTGTGGGGGGCATGGTATGGCTACACCTTC.

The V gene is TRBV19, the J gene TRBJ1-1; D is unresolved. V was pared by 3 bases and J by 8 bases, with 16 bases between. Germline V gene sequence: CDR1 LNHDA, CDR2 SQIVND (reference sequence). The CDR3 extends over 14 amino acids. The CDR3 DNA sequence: TGTGCCAGTAGTATCCAGGCAGCGGCGCAGGAAGCTTTCTTT. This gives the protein CASSIQAAAQEAFF.

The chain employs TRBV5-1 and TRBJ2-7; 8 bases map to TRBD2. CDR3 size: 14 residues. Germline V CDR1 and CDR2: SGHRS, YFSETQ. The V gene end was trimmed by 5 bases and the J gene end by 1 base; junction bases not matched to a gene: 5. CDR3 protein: CASRPGTRSYEQYF. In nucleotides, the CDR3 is TGCGCCAGCAGACCCGGGACTAGGTCCTACGAGCAGTACTTC.

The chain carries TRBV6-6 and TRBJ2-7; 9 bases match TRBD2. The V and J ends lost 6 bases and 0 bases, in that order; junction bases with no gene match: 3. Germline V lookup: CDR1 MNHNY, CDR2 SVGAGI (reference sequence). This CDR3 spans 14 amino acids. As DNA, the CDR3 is TGTGCCAGCAGCTCAGCGGGGGGCTCCTACGAGCAGTACTTC. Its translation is CASSSAGGSYEQYF.

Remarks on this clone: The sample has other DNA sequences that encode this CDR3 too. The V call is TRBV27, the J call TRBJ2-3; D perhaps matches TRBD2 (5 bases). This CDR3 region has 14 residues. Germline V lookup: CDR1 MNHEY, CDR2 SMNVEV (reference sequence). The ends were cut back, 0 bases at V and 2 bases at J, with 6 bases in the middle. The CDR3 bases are TGTGCCAGCAGTTTATCCGGACTCACAGATACGCAGTATTTT. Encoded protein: CASSLSGLTDTQYF.

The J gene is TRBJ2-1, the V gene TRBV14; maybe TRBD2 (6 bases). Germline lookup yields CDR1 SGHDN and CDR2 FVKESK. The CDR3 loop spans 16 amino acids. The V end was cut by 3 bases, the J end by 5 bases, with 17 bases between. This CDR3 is CASSHRLGTDNNEQFF. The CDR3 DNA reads TGTGCCAGCAGCCACCGCCTCGGGACTGACAACAATGAGCAGTTCTTC.

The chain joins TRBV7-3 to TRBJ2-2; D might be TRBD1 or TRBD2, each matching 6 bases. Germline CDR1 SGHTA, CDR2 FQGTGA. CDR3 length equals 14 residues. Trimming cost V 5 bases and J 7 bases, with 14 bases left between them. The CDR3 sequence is CASSPGGHSGELFF. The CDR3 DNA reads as TGTGCCAGCAGCCCCGGGGGCCATAGCGGGGAGCTGTTTTTT. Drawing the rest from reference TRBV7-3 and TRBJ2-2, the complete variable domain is GAGVSQTPSNKVTEKGKYVELRCDPISGHTALYWYRQSLGQGPEFLIYFQGTGAADDSGLPNDRFFAVRPEGSVSTLKIQRTERGDSAVYLCASSPGGHSGELFFGEGSRLTVL.

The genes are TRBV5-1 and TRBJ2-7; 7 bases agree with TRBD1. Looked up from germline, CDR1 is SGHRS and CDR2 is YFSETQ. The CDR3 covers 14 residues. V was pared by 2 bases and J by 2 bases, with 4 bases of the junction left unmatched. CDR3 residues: CASSFGTVPYEQYF. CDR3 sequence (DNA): TGCGCCAGCAGCTTCGGGACAGTCCCCTACGAGCAGTACTTC.

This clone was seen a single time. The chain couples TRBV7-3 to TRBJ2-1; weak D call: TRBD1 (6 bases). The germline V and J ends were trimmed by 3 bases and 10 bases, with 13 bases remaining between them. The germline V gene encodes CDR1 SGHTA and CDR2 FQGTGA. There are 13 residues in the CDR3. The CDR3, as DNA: TGTGCCAGCAGCTTTGGGGGCCAGCGGGAGCAGTTCTTC. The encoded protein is CASSFGGQREQFF.

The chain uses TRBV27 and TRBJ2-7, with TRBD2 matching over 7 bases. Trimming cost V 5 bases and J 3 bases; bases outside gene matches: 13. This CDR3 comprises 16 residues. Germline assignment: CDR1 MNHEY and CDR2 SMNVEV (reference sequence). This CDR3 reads CASSPLGRDYLYEQYF. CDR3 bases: TGTGCCAGCAGTCCCCTGGGGAGGGATTACCTCTACGAGCAGTACTTC.

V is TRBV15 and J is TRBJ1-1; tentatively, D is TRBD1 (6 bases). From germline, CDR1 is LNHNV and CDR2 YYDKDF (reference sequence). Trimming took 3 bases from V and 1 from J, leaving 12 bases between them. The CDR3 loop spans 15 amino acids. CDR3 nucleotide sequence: TGTGCCACCAGCAGGTCACAGGGCCGGAACACTGAAGCTTTCTTT. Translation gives CATSRSQGRNTEAFF. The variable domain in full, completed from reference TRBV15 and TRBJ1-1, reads DAMVIQNPRYQVTQFGKPVTLSCSQTLNHNVMYWYQQKSSQAPKLLFHYYDKDFNNEADTPDNFQSRRPNTSFCFLDIRSPGLGDTAMYLCATSRSQGRNTEAFFGQGTRLTVV.

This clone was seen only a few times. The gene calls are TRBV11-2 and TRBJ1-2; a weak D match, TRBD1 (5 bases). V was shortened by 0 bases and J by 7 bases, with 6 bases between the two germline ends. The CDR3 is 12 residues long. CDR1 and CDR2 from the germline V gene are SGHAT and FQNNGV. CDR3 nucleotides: TGTGCCAGCAGCTTAGATGGGGGTGGCTACACCTTC. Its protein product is CASSLDGGGYTF.

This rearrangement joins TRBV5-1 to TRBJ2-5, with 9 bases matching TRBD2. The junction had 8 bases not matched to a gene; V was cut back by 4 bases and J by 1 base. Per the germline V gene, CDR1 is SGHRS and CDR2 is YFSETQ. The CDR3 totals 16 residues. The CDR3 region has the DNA TGCGCCAGCAGCCCCCTTGCGGGAGGGGGCCAAGAGACCCAGTACTTC. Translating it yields CASSPLAGGGQETQYF.

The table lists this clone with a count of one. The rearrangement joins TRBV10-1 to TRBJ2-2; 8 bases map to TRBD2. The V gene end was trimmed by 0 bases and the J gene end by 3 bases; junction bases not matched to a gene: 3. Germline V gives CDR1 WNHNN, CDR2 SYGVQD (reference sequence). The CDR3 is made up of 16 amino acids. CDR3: CASSESLGLDTGELFF. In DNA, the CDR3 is TGCGCCAGCAGTGAGTCATTGGGACTAGACACCGGGGAGCTGTTTTTT.

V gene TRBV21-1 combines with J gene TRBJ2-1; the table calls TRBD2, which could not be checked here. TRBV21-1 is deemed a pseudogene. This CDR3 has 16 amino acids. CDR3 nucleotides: TGTGCCAGCAGCAGGGCCGGTAGCGGCACCTACAATGAGCAGTTCTTC. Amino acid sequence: CASSRAGSGTYNEQFF.

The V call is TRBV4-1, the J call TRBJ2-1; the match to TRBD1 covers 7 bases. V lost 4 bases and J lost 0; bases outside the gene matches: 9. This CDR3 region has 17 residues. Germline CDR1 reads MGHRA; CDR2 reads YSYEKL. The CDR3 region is CASSPKTAGGSYNEQFF. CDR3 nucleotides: TGCGCCAGCAGCCCAAAGACGGCAGGGGGCTCCTACAATGAGCAGTTCTTC.

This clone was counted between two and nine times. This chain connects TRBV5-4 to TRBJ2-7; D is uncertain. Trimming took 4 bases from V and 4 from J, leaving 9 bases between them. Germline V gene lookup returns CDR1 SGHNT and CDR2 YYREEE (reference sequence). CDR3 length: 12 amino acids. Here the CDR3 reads CASSLWGYEQYF. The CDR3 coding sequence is TGTGCCAGCAGCCTGTGGGGTTACGAGCAGTACTTC. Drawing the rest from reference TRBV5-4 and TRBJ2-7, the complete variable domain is ETGVTQSPTHLIKTRGQQVTLRCSSQSGHNTVSWYQQALGQGPQFIFQYYREEENGRGNFPPRFSGLQFPNYSSELNVNALELDDSALYLCASSLWGYEQYFGPGTRLTVT.

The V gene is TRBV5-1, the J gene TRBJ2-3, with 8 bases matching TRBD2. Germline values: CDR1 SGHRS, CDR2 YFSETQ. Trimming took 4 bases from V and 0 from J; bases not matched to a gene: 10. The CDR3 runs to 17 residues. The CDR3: CASSPVSSGISTDTQYF. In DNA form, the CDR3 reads TGCGCCAGCAGCCCCGTCAGTAGCGGGATTAGCACAGATACGCAGTATTTT.

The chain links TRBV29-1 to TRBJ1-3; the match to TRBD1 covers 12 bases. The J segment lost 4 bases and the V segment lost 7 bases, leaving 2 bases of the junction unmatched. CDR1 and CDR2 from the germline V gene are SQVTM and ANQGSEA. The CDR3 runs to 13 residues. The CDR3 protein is CSAGQGAGNTIYF. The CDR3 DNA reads TGCAGCGCGGGACAGGGGGCGGGAAACACCATATATTTT.

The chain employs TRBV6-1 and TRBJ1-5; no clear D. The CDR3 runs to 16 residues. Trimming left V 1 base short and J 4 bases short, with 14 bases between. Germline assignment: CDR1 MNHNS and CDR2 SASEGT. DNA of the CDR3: TGTGCCAGCAGTGAAGGGTTAGGGAACATGAATCAGCCCCAGCATTTT. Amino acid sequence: CASSEGLGNMNQPQHF.

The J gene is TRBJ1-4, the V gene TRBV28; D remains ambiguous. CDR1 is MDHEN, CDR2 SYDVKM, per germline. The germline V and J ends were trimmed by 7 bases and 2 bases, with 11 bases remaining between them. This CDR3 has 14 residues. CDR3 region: CASNRFGTNEKLFF. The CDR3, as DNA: TGTGCCAGCAATCGTTTCGGTACTAATGAAAAACTGTTTTTT.

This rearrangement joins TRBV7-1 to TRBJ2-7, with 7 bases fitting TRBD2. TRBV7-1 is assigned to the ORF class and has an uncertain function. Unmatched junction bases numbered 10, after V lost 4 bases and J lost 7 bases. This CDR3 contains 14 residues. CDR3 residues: CASSLVPREGEQYF. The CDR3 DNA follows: TGTGCCAGCAGCTTAGTTCCCAGGGAGGGTGAGCAGTACTTC.

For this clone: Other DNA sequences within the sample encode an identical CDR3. The CDR3 loop is CSVQGRMNTEAFF. CDR3 nucleotide sequence: TGCAGCGTGCAGGGACGGATGAACACTGAAGCTTTCTTT. The chain combines TRBV29-1 with TRBJ1-1; D perhaps matches TRBD1 (5 bases). Trimming pared 6 bases from V and 0 bases from J, leaving 11 bases between. The CDR3 is 13 amino acids. Germline CDR1 reads SQVTM; CDR2 reads ANQGSEA.

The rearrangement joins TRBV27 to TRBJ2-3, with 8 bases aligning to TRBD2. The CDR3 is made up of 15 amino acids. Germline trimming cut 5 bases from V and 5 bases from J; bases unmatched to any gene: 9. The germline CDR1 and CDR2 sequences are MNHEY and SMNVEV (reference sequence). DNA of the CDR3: TGTGCCAGCAGTCTGACCCGTCTAGCGGGAGATACGCAGTATTTT. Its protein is CASSLTRLAGDTQYF.

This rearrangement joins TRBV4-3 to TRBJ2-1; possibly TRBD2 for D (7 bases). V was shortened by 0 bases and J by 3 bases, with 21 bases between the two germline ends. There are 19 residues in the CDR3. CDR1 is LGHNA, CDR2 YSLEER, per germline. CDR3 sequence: CASSQEGNYREGNYNEQFF. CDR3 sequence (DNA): TGCGCCAGCAGCCAAGAAGGGAATTACAGGGAGGGGAACTACAATGAGCAGTTCTTC.

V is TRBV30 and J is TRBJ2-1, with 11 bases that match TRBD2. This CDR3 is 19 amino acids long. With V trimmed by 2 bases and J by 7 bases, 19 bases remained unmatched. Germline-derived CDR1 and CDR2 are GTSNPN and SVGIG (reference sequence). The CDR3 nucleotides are TGTGCCTGGAGTCCGTTGGGGGGTCCGGCGACTAGCGGGACAAATGAGCAGTTCTTC. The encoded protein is CAWSPLGGPATSGTNEQFF.

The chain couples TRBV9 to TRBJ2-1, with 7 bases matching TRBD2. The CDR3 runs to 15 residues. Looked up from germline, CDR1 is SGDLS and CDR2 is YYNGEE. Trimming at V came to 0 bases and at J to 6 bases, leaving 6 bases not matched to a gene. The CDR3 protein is CASSVEAGVGNEQFF. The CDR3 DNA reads TGTGCCAGCAGCGTAGAGGCGGGAGTAGGCAATGAGCAGTTCTTC.

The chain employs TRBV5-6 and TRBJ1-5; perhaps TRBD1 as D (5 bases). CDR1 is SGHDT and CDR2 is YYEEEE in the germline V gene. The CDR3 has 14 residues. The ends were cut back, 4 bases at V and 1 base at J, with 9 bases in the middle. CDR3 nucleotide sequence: TGTGCCAGCAGCACCCGACAGAGCAATCAGCCCCAGCATTTT. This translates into CASSTRQSNQPQHF.

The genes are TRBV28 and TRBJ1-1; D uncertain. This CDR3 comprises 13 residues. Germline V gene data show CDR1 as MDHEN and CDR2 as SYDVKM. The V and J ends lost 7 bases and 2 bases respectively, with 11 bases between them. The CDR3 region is CASINEVNTEAFF. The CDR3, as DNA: TGTGCCAGCATCAATGAGGTAAACACTGAAGCTTTCTTT.